This TCR beta chain was obtained from a study of control samples from healthy donors and cancer patients. CDR3 size: 11 residues. Germline V CDR1 and CDR2: GTSNPN, SVGIG (reference sequence). Trimming pared 2 bases from V and 4 bases from J, leaving 5 bases between. TCRdb's copy holds only in-frame clones and misses some; the assay was immunoSEQ multiplex PCR. The table records about 43,000 clones, roughly 94% of them present only once. The V and J genes are TRBV30 and TRBJ2-5; D unresolved. This sequence was found in a man in his fifties or sixties in good health. Specimen: blood. Written as DNA, the CDR3 is TGTGCCTGGAGTTCTCGAGAGACCCAGTACTTC. Its protein is CAWSSRETQYF.